The text below deals with one T cell receptor beta chain. In the original analysis: Estimation of nucleated cell counts was performed using reference gene primer amplification. Method: immunoSEQ multiplex PCR; TCRdb's copy keeps in-frame clones and lacks some. The V and J calls and clone size are taken from that table; D and trimming were inferred from the DNA. The sample yields nearly 250,000 clones, 80% to 90% seen once. The V segment lost 4 bases and the J segment 9 bases; nucleotides outside the gene matches: 16. Germline CDR1 MNHNS, CDR2 SASEGT. The CDR3 loop spans 18 amino acids. The entry originates in a study of blood T cell repertoires in COVID-19. Participants were aged about 18 to 100 years from 20 to 30 US areas. Exposed volunteers were people who met a COVID-19 case within 2 weeks before study entry.

This sequence originates from a man between 50 and 59 years old who had been exposed to COVID-19. V gene TRBV6-1 combines with J gene TRBJ1-6; the match to TRBD1 covers 9 bases. What was sequenced was PBMCs or T cells enriched from blood (not recorded which). The CDR3 nucleotides read TGTGCCAGCAGTGGCAAAGCGACAGGGGGACTCTACGGTTCACCCCTCCACTTT. Its translation: CASSGKATGGLYGSPLHF.